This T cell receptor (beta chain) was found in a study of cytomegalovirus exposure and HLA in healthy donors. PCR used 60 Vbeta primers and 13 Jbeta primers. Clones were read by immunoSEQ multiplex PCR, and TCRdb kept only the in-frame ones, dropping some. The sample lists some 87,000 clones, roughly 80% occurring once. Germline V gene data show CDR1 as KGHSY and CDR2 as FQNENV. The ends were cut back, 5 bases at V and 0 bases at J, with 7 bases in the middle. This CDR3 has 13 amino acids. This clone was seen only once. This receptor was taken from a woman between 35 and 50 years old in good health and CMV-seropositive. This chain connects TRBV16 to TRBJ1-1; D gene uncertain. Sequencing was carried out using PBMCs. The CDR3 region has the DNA TGTGCCAGCAGCGCTCACATGAACACTGAAGCTTTCTTT. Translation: CASSAHMNTEAFF.